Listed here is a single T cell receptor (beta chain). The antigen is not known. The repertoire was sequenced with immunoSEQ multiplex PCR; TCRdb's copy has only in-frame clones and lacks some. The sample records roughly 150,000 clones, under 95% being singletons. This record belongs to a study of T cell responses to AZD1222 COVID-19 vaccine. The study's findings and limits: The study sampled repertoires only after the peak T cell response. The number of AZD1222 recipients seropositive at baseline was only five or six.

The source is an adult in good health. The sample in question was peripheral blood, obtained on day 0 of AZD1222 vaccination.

CDR3 sequence reads: CASSLGGGDGNTIYF. CDR3 coding DNA: TGTGCCAGCAGTTTAGGTGGGGGTGATGGAAACACCATATATTTT. The chain links TRBV28 to TRBJ1-3; possible D gene TRBD1, 5 bases. Trimming cost V 2 bases and J 3 bases, with 11 bases left between them. The CDR3 spans 15 residues. The germline CDR1 and CDR2 sequences are MDHEN and SYDVKM.